The 26 T cell receptor beta chains below come from one sample, sequenced in a study of siplizumab effects on memory and regulatory T cells. Only in-frame clones appear in the TCRdb table, and some are missing; sequencing was by immunoSEQ multiplex PCR. This table has around 100,000 clones, 94% appearing once. What was sequenced was non-Treg CD4+ T cells sorted from blood. These receptors were taken from a human donor in good health.

This chain connects TRBV6-5 to TRBJ1-3; weak D call: TRBD1 (6 bases). V was pared by 6 bases and J by 10 bases, with 19 bases between. Germline CDR1 reads MNHEY; CDR2 reads SVGAGI. The CDR3 is 14 amino acids. CDR3 DNA sequence: TGTGCCAGCAGATTAGGGTCGGGGGCGCGGACCATATATTTT. Translating it yields CASRLGSGARTIYF.

The chain combines TRBV11-3 with TRBJ2-3; weak D call: TRBD2 (5 bases). The CDR3 is 15 amino acids. From germline, CDR1 is SGHNT and CDR2 YENEEA. V lost 0 bases and J lost 0, with 7 bases in between. The CDR3 here is CASSLDQRSTDTQYF. CDR3 in DNA: TGTGCCAGCAGCTTAGACCAGCGGAGCACAGATACGCAGTATTTT.

The CDR3 reads CASSLASGSTDTQYF. CDR3 in DNA: TGTGCCAGCAGCCTCGCTAGCGGCAGCACAGATACGCAGTATTTT. This chain connects TRBV7-2 to TRBJ2-3; TRBD2 aligns across 7 bases. In germline, CDR1 is SGHTA, CDR2 FQGNSA. Trimming removed 5 bases from V and 0 bases from J; junction bases left unmatched: 5. The CDR3 contains 15 residues.

There are a few counts of this clone. V usage is TRBV9 and J usage is TRBJ2-3, with D possibly matching TRBD2 (6 bases). The germline CDR1 and CDR2 sequences are SGDLS and YYNGEE. The V end was cut by 0 bases, the J end by 4 bases, with 9 bases between. The CDR3 has 14 residues. The CDR3 bases are TGTGCCAGCAGCGTAGCGTCTAGCGCAGATACGCAGTATTTT. This translates into CASSVASSADTQYF.

The V gene is TRBV5-1, the J gene TRBJ2-7, with D hard to call. The CDR3 covers 12 residues. V was trimmed by 0 bases and J by 4 bases, leaving 5 bases between them. CDR1 and CDR2 (germline): SGHRS, YFSETQ. The CDR3 is CASSLEGYEQYF. The CDR3 DNA reads as TGCGCCAGCAGCTTGGAAGGTTACGAGCAGTACTTC.

V is TRBV19 and J is TRBJ1-1; D is undetermined. This CDR3 spans 11 amino acids. V lost 10 bases and J 4 bases, leaving 10 bases between the germline ends. Germline CDR1 and CDR2: LNHDA and SQIVND (reference sequence). The CDR3 DNA reads as TGTGCCACGCAGCGCGGCACTGAAGCTTTCTTT. This translates into CATQRGTEAFF.

J is TRBJ1-3 and V is TRBV20-1; D remains ambiguous. CDR3 length: 11 residues. V lost 5 bases and J 7 bases, leaving 9 bases between the germline ends. Germline values: CDR1 DFQATT, CDR2 SNEGSKA (reference sequence). CDR3 sequence reads: CSAGLSNTIYF. DNA for the CDR3: TGCAGTGCTGGCCTCTCGAACACCATATATTTT.

The V call is TRBV5-1, the J call TRBJ2-7; 7 bases are shared with TRBD1. V lost 0 bases and J lost 5; bases outside the gene matches: 8. Looked up from germline, CDR1 is SGHRS and CDR2 is YFSETQ. The CDR3 runs 15 residues. The CDR3 nucleotides read TGCGCCAGCAGCTTGGTTAGGACAGGACTCGACGAGCAGTACTTC. Translation: CASSLVRTGLDEQYF.

V and J are TRBV5-4 and TRBJ2-3, with a tentative D call TRBD2 (6 bases). CDR1 and CDR2 (germline): SGHNT, YYREEE (reference sequence). The CDR3 sequence is 15 residues long. Trimming removed 5 bases at V and 0 bases at J, with 13 bases between. Here the CDR3 reads CASREGPLSTDTQYF. For the CDR3, the DNA is TGTGCCAGCAGGGAGGGTCCCTTAAGCACAGATACGCAGTATTTT.

The V and J genes are TRBV5-1 and TRBJ2-3; a possible D gene is TRBD2 (6 bases). The CDR3 sequence is 16 residues long. Germline V gene sequence: CDR1 SGHRS, CDR2 YFSETQ. V lost 1 base and J 0 bases, leaving 12 bases between the germline ends. CDR3 loop: CASSLMAGTSTDTQYF. The CDR3 DNA is TGCGCCAGCAGCTTGATGGCGGGAACTAGCACAGATACGCAGTATTTT.

This chain joins TRBV7-3 and TRBJ2-2; maybe TRBD2 (5 bases). In germline, CDR1 is SGHTA, CDR2 FQGTGA. The V end was cut by 3 bases, the J end by 6 bases, with 8 bases between. The CDR3 contains 13 residues. CDR3 sequence: CASSFRGPGELFF. CDR3 in DNA: TGTGCCAGCAGCTTCCGAGGGCCCGGGGAGCTGTTTTTT.

The V gene is TRBV5-1, the J gene TRBJ2-2; tentatively, D is TRBD2 (5 bases). Trimming removed 4 bases from V and 5 bases from J, with 24 bases in between. CDR3 length: 18 residues. Germline lookup yields CDR1 SGHRS and CDR2 YFSETQ. In DNA form, the CDR3 reads TGCGCCAGCAGCAAAGGACGGGATGAACTCGAATGGACCGGGGAGCTGTTTTTT. Translated: CASSKGRDELEWTGELFF.

The chain is built from TRBV28 and TRBJ2-7; D is perhaps TRBD2 (7 bases). CDR3 length: 15 residues. Germline CDR1 reads MDHEN; CDR2 reads SYDVKM. Trimming removed 5 bases from V and 6 bases from J, with 20 bases in between. The CDR3, as DNA: TGTGCCAGCAGTCTCCCCCTGGGGGGGGCGGTCGAGCAGTACTTC. Its protein is CASSLPLGGAVEQYF.

The rearrangement links TRBV5-1 to TRBJ2-3; 10 bases are shared with TRBD2. The J segment lost 3 bases and the V segment lost 2 bases, leaving 3 bases of the junction unmatched. Looked up from germline, CDR1 is SGHRS and CDR2 is YFSETQ. CDR3 length: 15 amino acids. CDR3 residues: CASSFSAGGTDTQYF. DNA for the CDR3: TGCGCCAGCAGCTTCTCAGCGGGAGGGACAGATACGCAGTATTTT.

The V gene is TRBV7-9, the J gene TRBJ1-4; maybe TRBD1 (5 bases). The germline gives CDR1 SEHNR, CDR2 FQNEAQ (reference sequence). The ends were cut back, 5 bases at V and 4 bases at J, with 17 bases in the middle. The CDR3 has 16 residues. CDR3 sequence (DNA): TGTGCCAGCAGCCCCGCAGGTCTCAGGGTTAATGAAAAACTGTTTTTT. Translated, it gives CASSPAGLRVNEKLFF.

This clone appeared a single time. This rearrangement joins TRBV11-2 to TRBJ2-5, with D possibly called TRBD1 or TRBD2 (6 bases each). This CDR3 is 13 amino acids long. Looked up from germline, CDR1 is SGHAT and CDR2 is FQNNGV. With 1 base removed from V and 7 bases from J, the gap between germline ends came to 10 bases. DNA of the CDR3: TGTGCCAGCAGCTTAGGGGGGGCAGGGACCCAGTACTTC. It specifies CASSLGGAGTQYF.

The chain recombines TRBV28 with TRBJ1-1, with D maybe TRBD1 (6 bases). The CDR3 contains 15 residues. V lost 2 bases and J 2 bases, leaving 12 bases between the germline ends. The V gene's germline CDR1 is MDHEN and CDR2 SYDVKM. The CDR3 nucleotides read TGTGCCAGCAGTTTAATAGGGGGACCCAACACTGAAGCTTTCTTT. Amino acid sequence: CASSLIGGPNTEAFF.

This rearrangement joins TRBV6-6 to TRBJ2-7; D not certain. V was shortened by 2 bases and J by 3 bases, with 11 bases between the two germline ends. Germline V CDR1 and CDR2: MNHNY, SVGAGI (reference sequence). CDR3 length: 14 amino acids. Written as DNA, the CDR3 is TGTGCCAGCAGTTACCAGGCTAGTCTCTACGAGCAGTACTTC. Translated, it gives CASSYQASLYEQYF.

This chain connects TRBV14 to TRBJ2-4; D call uncertain. Germline V lookup: CDR1 SGHDN, CDR2 FVKESK. The CDR3 extends over 9 amino acids. V dropped 1 base and J dropped 16 bases, with 5 bases sitting between them. The chain's CDR3 is CASSQGYYF. In nucleotides, the CDR3 is TGTGCCAGCAGCCAAGGCTACTACTTC.

The chain recombines TRBV4-1 with TRBJ1-4; tentative D call: TRBD1 (5 bases). Trimming took 4 bases from V and 2 from J, leaving 14 bases between them. The CDR3 length is 16 residues. Germline CDR1 MGHRA, CDR2 YSYEKL. DNA for the CDR3: TGCGCCAGCAGCCGCCAACAGGATGTGACTAATGAAAAACTGTTTTTT. This translates into CASSRQQDVTNEKLFF.

This rearrangement joins TRBV6-6 to TRBJ2-3; 10 bases match TRBD1. The germline gives CDR1 MNHNY, CDR2 SVGAGI (reference sequence). The V gene end was trimmed by 0 bases and the J gene end by 1 base; junction bases not matched to a gene: 1. CDR3 length: 16 residues. CDR3 protein: CASSYSGTGGTDTQYF. In nucleotides, the CDR3 is TGTGCCAGCAGTTACTCAGGGACAGGGGGCACAGATACGCAGTATTTT.

V is TRBV11-2 and J is TRBJ2-3; 12 bases line up with TRBD2. Germline V gene sequence: CDR1 SGHAT, CDR2 FQNNGV. This CDR3 region has 17 residues. The junction had 6 bases not matched to a gene; V was cut back by 3 bases and J by 2 bases. The DNA of the CDR3 is TGTGCCAGCAGCTTTCGACTAGCGGGAGACCCCACAGATACGCAGTATTTT. This translates into CASSFRLAGDPTDTQYF.

This rearrangement joins TRBV7-2 to TRBJ2-7; 7 bases align to TRBD2. Germline V lookup: CDR1 SGHTA, CDR2 FQGNSA. V lost 6 bases and J lost 10; bases outside the gene matches: 21. This CDR3 is 16 amino acids long. CDR3 sequence reads: CASSPTGRRSSGEQYF. The CDR3 DNA follows: TGTGCCAGCAGTCCCACGGGGAGGCGGTCAAGCGGGGAACAGTACTTC.

The genes are TRBV18 and TRBJ1-1; a weak D match, TRBD1 (5 bases). The V end was cut by 3 bases, the J end by 8 bases, with 13 bases between. The CDR3 is 13 residues long. CDR1 is KGHSH, CDR2 LQKENI, per germline. CDR3 nucleotides: TGTGCCAGCTCACCGTCTCAGGGCCTCGAAGCTTTCTTT. Its translation is CASSPSQGLEAFF.

The chain combines TRBV11-2 with TRBJ2-3, with 13 bases fitting TRBD2. Losses at the gene ends were 3 bases for V and 10 bases for J; bases not matched to a gene: 10. The CDR3 has 16 residues. The germline gives CDR1 SGHAT, CDR2 FQNNGV. The CDR3, as DNA: TGTGCCAGCAGCTTGTGGACTAGCGGGGGTAGTAGTGCGCAGTATTTT. Protein product: CASSLWTSGGSSAQYF.

The J gene is TRBJ1-1, the V gene TRBV6-5; D possibly corresponds to TRBD1 (6 bases). Trimming removed 7 bases from V and 2 bases from J, with 14 bases in between. The length of the CDR3 is 14 residues. Germline V gives CDR1 MNHEY, CDR2 SVGAGI. CDR3 in DNA: TGTGCCAGCACCCTGGACAGACGAAACACTGAAGCTTTCTTT. It codes for CASTLDRRNTEAFF.